This is a list of T cell receptor beta chains from one sample in a study of control samples from healthy donors and cancer patients. TCRdb's table, derived via immunoSEQ multiplex PCR, lists solely in-frame clones and lacks some. In the table there are about 69,000 clones, approximately 88% of which are singletons. Sequenced: PBMCs. These receptors were collected from a woman aged 45-60 years with lung cancer. CDR3s include the opening cysteine and the closing phenylalanine or tryptophan. D genes are given only for firm matches. A row's size may be missing; if present it is once, few, many or a size class.

D gene | J gene | V gene | clone size | CDR3 protein | CDR3 DNA
NA | TRBJ1-4 | TRBV12-3/TRBV12-4 | NA | CASSRQIEKLFF | TGTGCCAGCAGTCGACAGATCGAAAAACTGTTTTTT
TRBD1 | TRBJ2-7 | TRBV29-1 | NA | CSVTGQGIYEQYF | TGCAGCGTTACGGGACAGGGGATCTACGAGCAGTACTTC
TRBD1 | TRBJ1-2 | TRBV6-5 | NA | CASSRQGAYGYTF | TGTGCCAGCAGTAGACAGGGCGCCTATGGCTACACCTTC
NA | TRBJ1-5 | TRBV7-6 | NA | CASSAGLSNQPQHF | TGTGCCAGCAGCGCGGGCCTTAGCAATCAGCCCCAGCATTTT
NA | TRBJ1-5 | TRBV6-6 | NA | CASSYVIPGGNQPQHF | TGTGCCAGCAGTTACGTAATACCAGGGGGCAATCAGCCCCAGCATTTT
NA | TRBJ1-1 | TRBV24-1 | NA | CATSDPPGLQAFF | TGTGCCACCAGTGATCCCCCGGGACTGCAAGCTTTCTTT
TRBD1 | TRBJ2-2 | TRBV6-6 | once | CASSRDRGTGELFF | TGTGCCAGCAGTAGGGACAGGGGGACCGGGGAGCTGTTTTTT
NA | TRBJ2-5 | TRBV7-2 | once | CASSLGGFQETQYF | TGTGCCAGCAGCTTAGGGGGGTTCCAAGAGACCCAGTACTTC
TRBD1 | TRBJ2-1 | TRBV29-1 | NA | CSVKRGTGDNEQFF | TGCAGCGTTAAAAGGGGGACAGGGGACAATGAGCAGTTCTTC
NA | TRBJ1-5 | TRBV7-8 | NA | CASSLAGSYQPQHF | TGTGCCAGCAGCTTAGCGGGCAGCTATCAGCCCCAGCATTTT
NA | TRBJ2-7 | TRBV28 | NA | CASSLGGGASYEQYF | TGTGCCAGCAGTTTAGGAGGGGGCGCATCCTACGAGCAGTACTTC
TRBD1 | TRBJ1-1 | TRBV9 | NA | CASSVGTGRVSTEAFF | TGTGCTAGCAGCGTGGGGACAGGGCGGGTGAGCACTGAAGCTTTCTTT
NA | TRBJ2-7 | TRBV7-2 | few | CASSLARGTGRGSYEQYF | TGTGCCAGCAGCTTAGCGCGAGGAACAGGGCGAGGGTCCTACGAGCAGTACTTC
NA | TRBJ1-2 | TRBV2 | NA | CATPGKPGGGYTF | TGTGCCACCCCGGGAAAACCGGGGGGAGGCTACACCTTC
TRBD1 | TRBJ1-5 | TRBV7-8 | NA | CASSGGQGREINQPQHF | TGTGCCAGCAGCGGTGGACAGGGGAGGGAGATAAATCAGCCCCAGCATTTT
NA | TRBJ2-3 | TRBV7-2 | once | CASSPHWTDTQYF | TGTGCCAGCAGCCCCCATTGGACAGATACGCAGTATTTT
TRBD1 | TRBJ2-2 | TRBV27 | few | CASRRTGLSTGELFF | TGTGCCAGCAGAAGGACAGGTCTGAGCACCGGGGAGCTGTTTTTT
NA | TRBJ1-2 | TRBV11-2 | NA | CASSSLQAETIYGYTF | TGTGCCAGCAGCTCCCTACAGGCCGAGACGATATATGGCTACACCTTC
NA | TRBJ1-5 | TRBV2 | NA | CASGWDQGNQPQHF | TGTGCCAGCGGGTGGGACCAGGGAAATCAGCCCCAGCATTTT
NA | TRBJ1-5 | TRBV3-1/TRBV3-2 | NA | CASSQALLGGGKPQHF | TGTGCCAGCAGCCAAGCACTCCTCGGCGGAGGAAAGCCCCAGCATTTT
NA | TRBJ1-2 | TRBV29-1 | NA | CSVTTRRGALNYGYTF | TGCAGCGTTACGACCCGACGGGGGGCGCTTAACTATGGCTACACCTTC
NA | TRBJ1-1 | TRBV29-1 | NA | CSVEVHREMVEAFF | TGCAGCGTTGAGGTTCACAGGGAAATGGTTGAAGCTTTCTTT
TRBD2 | TRBJ2-2 | TRBV25-1 | NA | CASRGPGLASLYTGELFF | TGTGCCAGCAGAGGACCGGGACTAGCCTCTCTATACACCGGGGAGCTGTTTTTT
NA | TRBJ1-2 | TRBV6-1 | NA | CASSELQGYGYTF | TGTGCCAGCAGTGAACTACAGGGTTATGGCTACACCTTC
NA | TRBJ2-7 | TRBV4-1 | once | CASSPQQGATSSSYEQYF | TGCGCCAGCAGCCCCCAACAGGGAGCCACGTCTAGCTCCTACGAGCAGTACTTC
NA | TRBJ1-1 | TRBV5-4 | NA | CASSSFGSGSEAFF | TGTGCCAGCAGCTCTTTTGGGAGTGGCTCTGAAGCTTTCTTT
NA | TRBJ1-2 | TRBV5-6 | NA | CASSLPSGWGTLYGYTF | TGTGCCAGCAGCTTGCCCTCCGGTTGGGGGACCCTCTATGGCTACACCTTC
TRBD2 | TRBJ2-2 | TRBV7-8 | NA | CASSLPSGGFNTGELFF | TGTGCCAGCAGCTTACCTAGCGGGGGATTCAACACCGGGGAGCTGTTTTTT
NA | TRBJ1-3 | TRBV19 | NA | CASRVGGPSGNTIYF | TGTGCCAGTAGAGTCGGGGGTCCCTCTGGAAACACCATATATTTT
NA | TRBJ2-7 | TRBV6-2/TRBV6-3 | NA | CASSYIGVGAYEQYF | TGTGCCAGCAGTTACATCGGGGTAGGAGCCTACGAGCAGTACTTC
TRBD1 | TRBJ1-2 | TRBV2 | NA | CASVGQGAGYGYTF | TGTGCCAGCGTAGGACAGGGGGCAGGCTATGGCTACACCTTC
NA | TRBJ2-4 | TRBV5-1 | NA | CASSLGDGNIQYF | TGCGCCAGCAGCTTGGGGGACGGAAACATTCAGTACTTC
TRBD2 | TRBJ2-1 | TRBV5-5 | NA | CASSLASGGAWSYNEQFF | TGTGCCAGCAGCTTGGCTAGCGGGGGGGCCTGGTCATACAATGAGCAGTTCTTC
NA | TRBJ1-6 | TRBV27 | NA | CASSLWGPLQVPYNSPLHF | TGTGCCAGCAGTTTATGGGGCCCCCTACAGGTACCCTATAATTCACCCCTCCACTTT
NA | TRBJ1-1 | TRBV30 | once | CAWSLERVAFF | TGTGCCTGGAGTTTAGAGAGGGTTGCTTTCTTT
NA | TRBJ1-5 | TRBV27 | NA | CASSVRPNQPQHF | TGTGCCAGTTCAGTTAGACCTAATCAGCCCCAGCATTTT
NA | TRBJ2-1 | TRBV4-3 | few | CASSQDLLVSDEQFF | TGCGCCAGCAGCCAAGATTTGTTGGTTTCTGATGAGCAGTTCTTC
NA | TRBJ1-2 | TRBV19 | NA | CATAPGSGYGYTF | TGTGCCACCGCCCCCGGGTCGGGGTATGGCTACACCTTC
TRBD1 | TRBJ1-1 | TRBV5-1 | NA | CASSPDRAMAEAFF | TGCGCCAGCAGCCCGGACAGGGCGATGGCTGAAGCTTTCTTT
TRBD1 | TRBJ2-7 | TRBV7-9 | NA | CASSPRTGLHEQYF | TGTGCCAGCAGCCCGCGGACAGGGCTCCACGAGCAGTACTTC
NA | TRBJ2-7 | TRBV3-1/TRBV3-2 | NA | CASSQDRWYEQYF | TGTGCCAGCAGCCAAGATAGGTGGTACGAGCAGTACTTC
NA | TRBJ2-1 | TRBV6-2/TRBV6-3 | few | CASSYQWLNEQFF | TGTGCCAGCAGTTACCAGTGGCTCAATGAGCAGTTCTTC
NA | TRBJ1-1 | TRBV28 | NA | CASSFSQNTEAFF | TGTGCCAGCAGTTTCAGTCAGAACACTGAAGCTTTCTTT
NA | TRBJ1-1 | TRBV3-1/TRBV3-2 | NA | CASRGTSNTEAFF | TGTGCCAGCAGAGGGACCTCGAACACTGAAGCTTTCTTT
TRBD1 | TRBJ2-1 | TRBV4-1 | once | CASSQTGQFYNEQFF | TGCGCCAGCAGCCAAACGGGACAGTTCTACAATGAGCAGTTCTTC
NA | TRBJ1-2 | TRBV5-4 | once | CASSLADDYGYTF | TGTGCCAGCAGCTTGGCCGACGACTATGGCTACACCTTC
NA | TRBJ1-1 | TRBV27 | once | CASSLGSFAEAFF | TGTGCCAGCAGTTTAGGTAGTTTCGCTGAAGCTTTCTTT
TRBD1 | TRBJ1-1 | TRBV11-3 | NA | CASSLQGGDTEAFF | TGTGCCAGCAGCCTACAGGGGGGAGACACTGAAGCTTTCTTT
TRBD1 | TRBJ2-5 | TRBV5-1 | NA | CASSPNLQTGTTTQYF | TGCGCCAGCAGCCCCAACCTTCAGACAGGGACAACGACCCAGTACTTC
TRBD1 | TRBJ2-3 | TRBV7-3 | NA | CASSPTGVITDTQYF | TGTGCCAGCAGCCCAACAGGGGTGATCACAGATACGCAGTATTTT
NA | TRBJ2-6 | TRBV29-1 | NA | CSVGGRGANVLTF | TGCAGCGTTGGGGGGCGAGGGGCCAACGTCCTGACTTTC
NA | TRBJ1-1 | TRBV7-3 | few | CASSLGPSGSEAFF | TGTGCCAGCAGCTTAGGGCCAAGCGGGTCTGAAGCTTTCTTT
NA | TRBJ2-5 | TRBV28 | once | CASSWGRGALETQYF | TGTGCCAGCAGCTGGGGACGAGGAGCTCTGGAGACCCAGTACTTC
NA | TRBJ1-1 | TRBV12-3/TRBV12-4 | NA | CASSLGLNTEAFF | TGTGCCAGCAGTCTTGGATTGAACACTGAAGCTTTCTTT
NA | TRBJ1-2 | TRBV5-1 | NA | CASSLEWGRSYTF | TGCGCCAGCAGCTTGGAGTGGGGAAGAAGCTACACCTTC
NA | TRBJ2-5 | TRBV6-2/TRBV6-3 | once | CASTPDGQETQYF | TGTGCCAGCACCCCAGACGGGCAAGAGACCCAGTACTTC
NA | TRBJ2-7 | TRBV6-5 | NA | CASTSGGGDSYEQYF | TGTGCCAGCACCTCCGGTGGAGGGGACTCCTACGAGCAGTACTTC
TRBD2 | TRBJ2-2 | TRBV18 | NA | CASSPGGGSNTGELFF | TGTGCCAGCTCACCAGGCGGGGGGTCGAACACCGGGGAGCTGTTTTTT
NA | TRBJ2-3 | TRBV27 | NA | CASSPRTASTDTQYF | TGTGCCAGCAGTCCCAGGACAGCTAGCACAGATACGCAGTATTTT
TRBD1 | TRBJ2-3 | TRBV2 | NA | CARGTVSTDTQYF | TGTGCCAGAGGGACAGTTAGTACAGATACGCAGTATTTT